This T cell receptor beta chain comes out of a study of early T cells in non-severe SARS-CoV-2 infection (dated by TCRdb to the early 2020s). Turning to the overall study: Because TCR sequencing was done on bulk RNA from unsorted whole blood, the alpha and beta chains could not be paired.

V trim: 6 bases; J trim: 7 bases; unmatched bases: 3. Taken from cysteine to phenylalanine, the CDR3 has 14 residues. Only the CDR3 part of the read is kept: 42 bases, read in frame from the first base. According to the germline V gene, CDR1 reads MGHDK and CDR2 reads SYGVNS. General conclusions and limits of the study: VDJdb matching was skewed toward anti-spike CD8 responses and likely underestimated virus-specific expansions by missing private and CD4 specificities.

Set within a cohort of healthcare workers in London, UK, this nested case-control study involved weekly PCR testing of nasopharyngeal swabs along with blood sampling. Between 23 and 31 March 2020, the week of the UK lockdown, healthcare workers were enrolled and then followed up weekly for as long as 16 weeks. Worth noting for this clonotype: Its antigen is still unknown. Per-base qualities were not stored, and no clone one base away is much larger.

The method was 5' RACE. The sequencing machine was a NextSeq 500. The TCR library protocol attached unique molecular identifiers to individual cDNA molecules to correct for sequencing error and PCR bias. Sequencing covered both TCR alpha and beta chains, and within each sample the abundances of alpha and beta sequences were tightly co-correlated. Turning to the authors' computational methods: V gene, J gene and CDR3 annotation of TCR sequences was performed with Decombinator V4. Expanded TCRs were defined as changing significantly between any two time points under a Poisson model with p below 0.0001. TCR abundances were normalised to the total number of TCRs sequenced in each sample and reported as counts per million. TRAV1-2 paired with TRAJ12, TRAJ20 or TRAJ33 defined MAIT TCRs, while TRAV10 paired with TRAJ18 defined iNKT TCRs. VDJdb, accessed 1 November 2021, was searched for CMV, EBV and SARS-CoV-2 annotated TCRs, excluding TCRs annotated for multiple antigens. Starting from the raw public reads, TCRdb applied fastp trimming at Q25, assembled clones with MiXCR and retained in-frame beta chains. Merged by CDR3 protein, the rows form single entries marked with the most common genes and DNA. TCRdb, not the authors, supplied the V and J calls. The sample yields tens of thousands of distinct CDR3 sequences; 5.5% to 6.5% were counted once. Approximately 3% of the sample is in the top ten clones.

This TCR was recovered from an adult who was a healthcare worker with PCR-confirmed SARS-CoV-2 infection or an uninfected control (not recorded which). Source: whole blood, taken at baseline. The rearranged segments are TRBV25-1 and TRBJ1-6, with 10 bases aligning to TRBD1. The CDR3 region has the sequence CASRPGQGNSPLHF. The nucleotide sequence reads as follows: TGTGCCAGCAGACCGGGACAGGGGAATTCACCCCTCCACTTT.